This T cell receptor beta chain was sequenced for a study of blood T cell repertoires in COVID-19. Regarding this clone: One junction end does not reproduce the germline sequence, and a read error may be involved.

Measured with immunoSEQ multiplex PCR; TCRdb has only the in-frame clones, and not every one. The data contain 160,000 or so clones, 83% of them singletons. Germline V gene sequence: CDR1 DFQATT, CDR2 SNEGSKA (reference sequence). This CDR3 has 13 residues. V is TRBV20-1 and J is TRBJ1-1; a possible D gene is TRBD1 (5 bases). Input material: peripheral blood. This TCR was sampled from a human donor in a cohort sampled during active COVID-19. CDR3 sequence reads: CSTSRGVITEAFF. DNA for the CDR3: TGCAGTACTAGTCGGGGGGTGATCACTGAAGCTTTCTTT.